The 26 T cell receptor beta chains listed next were all sequenced from one sample in a study of CD8 T cells in Susac syndrome. Reverse transcription of about 0.5 to 1 ug RNA was carried out with random hexamers. Using its own MiXCR run on the immunoSEQ multiplex PCR reads, TCRdb lists one record per CDR3 protein. The table has 150,000 to 200,000 distinct CDR3 sequences, 90% to 95% seen once. Sequencing used CD4+ T cells from PBMCs. All receptors derive from a human donor with Susac syndrome.

The chain links TRBV6-1 to TRBJ1-2; TRBD1 is a possible D gene (6 bases). The CDR3 has 12 residues. CDR1 MNHNS and CDR2 SASEGT come from the germline V gene. Trimming shortened V by 5 bases and J by 2 bases, and 6 bases separated the two germline ends. The DNA for the CDR3 is TGTGCCAGCAGTCAGGGGAACTATGGCTACACCTTC. Translated: CASSQGNYGYTF.

V and J are TRBV9 and TRBJ2-1; tentative D call: TRBD1 (6 bases). The germline V gene encodes CDR1 SGDLS and CDR2 YYNGEE. This CDR3 is 14 amino acids long. V shed 0 bases and J shed 2 bases, with 6 bases lying between them. The CDR3 coding sequence is TGTGCCAGCAGCGTAGCAGGGGCCTACAATGAGCAGTTCTTC. This sequence encodes CASSVAGAYNEQFF.

The V call is TRBV7-9, the J call TRBJ2-2; D may be TRBD2 (6 bases). V dropped 6 bases and J dropped 6 bases, with 20 bases sitting between them. The CDR3 has 16 residues. Germline V CDR1 and CDR2: SEHNR, FQNEAQ (reference sequence). The CDR3 protein is CASRSGVFQGSGELFF. CDR3 DNA: TGTGCCAGCAGATCGGGGGTATTCCAGGGATCCGGGGAGCTGTTTTTT.

This chain uses TRBV30 with TRBJ1-2, with D tentatively TRBD1 (5 bases). The V end was cut by 0 bases, the J end by 4 bases, with 15 bases between. Germline V gene data show CDR1 as GTSNPN and CDR2 as SVGIG (reference sequence). There are 15 residues in the CDR3. The CDR3 protein is CAWSVQTASSYGYTF. CDR3 coding DNA: TGTGCCTGGAGTGTCCAGACAGCTTCCTCCTATGGCTACACCTTC.

The chain carries TRBV20-1 and TRBJ2-3, with TRBD2 matching over 9 bases. With V trimmed by 1 base and J by 4 bases, 12 bases remained unmatched. This CDR3 contains 17 residues. Germline-derived CDR1 and CDR2 are DFQATT and SNEGSKA (reference sequence). CDR3 coding DNA: TGCAGTGCTAGAGGGTGGCGGGGGGGCAGTTCGTCAGATACGCAGTATTTT. Translated: CSARGWRGGSSSDTQYF.

The rearrangement uses TRBV7-2 and TRBJ2-4; tentative D call: TRBD2 (5 bases). The CDR3 extends over 16 amino acids. Germline CDR1 reads SGHTA; CDR2 reads FQGNSA. V dropped 1 base and J dropped 0 bases, with 10 bases sitting between them. CDR3 nucleotide sequence: TGTGCCAGCAGCTTAGACGGGGTAATAGCCAAAAACATTCAGTACTTC. It is translated as CASSLDGVIAKNIQYF.

This chain connects TRBV27 to TRBJ2-4, with 10 bases aligning to TRBD2. Germline values: CDR1 MNHEY, CDR2 SMNVEV (reference sequence). Unmatched junction bases numbered 1, after V lost 0 bases and J lost 5 bases. This CDR3 spans 15 amino acids. CDR3 residues: CASSLSGLAQNIQYF. The CDR3, as DNA: TGTGCCAGCAGTTTATCGGGACTAGCGCAAAACATTCAGTACTTC.

This chain uses TRBV29-1 with TRBJ2-5, with unresolved D. This CDR3 is 13 amino acids long. Germline CDR1 and CDR2: SQVTM and ANQGSEA. V lost 7 bases and J lost 4, with 16 bases in between. CDR3 DNA sequence: TGCAGCGCCGGCGGCGTTAACGGAGAGACCCAGTACTTC. This encodes CSAGGVNGETQYF.

This sequence joins TRBV12-3 or TRBV12-4 and TRBJ1-2; D gene ambiguous. V was clipped by 1 base and J by 8 bases, with 11 bases between them. This CDR3 is built from 13 residues. The CDR3 DNA follows: TGTGCCAGCAGTTTAGAACAGCCCTGGGGCTACACCTTC. Residues: CASSLEQPWGYTF.

The rearrangement uses TRBV18 and TRBJ2-7; TRBD1 is a possible D gene (6 bases). The CDR3 loop spans 15 amino acids. Germline-derived CDR1 and CDR2 are KGHSH and LQKENI. Trimming cost V 8 bases and J 0 bases, with 17 bases left between them. The CDR3 region has the DNA TGTGCCAGCACGCAGACTGGGGGCGGCTCCTACGAGCAGTACTTC. Protein product: CASTQTGGGSYEQYF.

J is TRBJ2-7 and V is TRBV4-1; 11 bases line up with TRBD2. CDR1 is MGHRA, CDR2 YSYEKL, per germline. Trimming took 2 bases from V and 2 from J; bases not matched to a gene: 5. This CDR3 has 16 amino acids. CDR3 protein: CASSQTTSGGTYEQYF. The CDR3 DNA reads TGCGCCAGCAGCCAAACCACTAGCGGGGGTACCTACGAGCAGTACTTC.

CDR3 DNA: TGTGCCAGCAGCTTGGGGGCCCTCCGGCGGGGGACAGATACGCAGTATTTT. The encoded protein is CASSLGALRRGTDTQYF. The rearrangement joins TRBV5-4 to TRBJ2-3, with 7 bases matching TRBD2. Per germline, CDR1 SGHNT and CDR2 YYREEE (reference sequence). This CDR3 contains 17 residues. The trim removed 0 bases at V and 3 bases at J, leaving 10 bases unmatched. The full variable domain, rest sourced from reference TRBV5-4 and TRBJ2-3, is ETGVTQSPTHLIKTRGQQVTLRCSSQSGHNTVSWYQQALGQGPQFIFQYYREEENGRGNFPPRFSGLQFPNYSSELNVNALELDDSALYLCASSLGALRRGTDTQYFGPGTRLTVL.

The chain recombines TRBV7-9 with TRBJ2-7; D unclear. The CDR3 is made up of 13 amino acids. The V end was cut by 8 bases, the J end by 2 bases, with 13 bases between. Germline V gives CDR1 SEHNR, CDR2 FQNEAQ (reference sequence). The CDR3: CASGRLAPYEQYF. The CDR3 nucleotides read TGTGCCAGCGGTAGACTGGCGCCCTACGAGCAGTACTTC.

The chain links TRBV25-1 to TRBJ1-2, with TRBD1 as a possible D gene (6 bases). CDR3 size: 14 residues. Germline V gene data show CDR1 as MGHDK and CDR2 as SYGVNS. The ends were cut back, 3 bases at V and 8 bases at J, with 16 bases in the middle. The chain's CDR3 is CASSDQSGGVGYTF. The CDR3 nucleotides read TGTGCCAGCAGTGATCAGTCGGGGGGCGTGGGCTACACCTTC.

This clonotype was picked up one time. The chain carries TRBV19 and TRBJ1-2; D remains ambiguous. The CDR3 is made up of 10 amino acids. CDR1 and CDR2 (germline): LNHDA, SQIVND (reference sequence). The germline V and J ends were trimmed by 10 bases and 8 bases, with 11 bases remaining between them. The CDR3, as DNA: TGTGCCACCAAGTACTCCGGCTACACCTTC. This encodes CATKYSGYTF.

V and J are TRBV14 and TRBJ2-1; D unclear. CDR3 length equals 15 residues. Germline-derived CDR1 and CDR2 are SGHDN and FVKESK. The V and J ends lost 4 bases and 6 bases respectively, with 16 bases between them. CDR3 in amino acids: CASSPNYGRINEQFF. The DNA for the CDR3 is TGTGCCAGCAGCCCCAATTATGGTCGGATCAATGAGCAGTTCTTC.

The chain uses TRBV6-5 and TRBJ2-5; TRBD2 is a possible D gene (6 bases). Germline values: CDR1 MNHEY, CDR2 SVGAGI. The CDR3 extends over 17 amino acids. V lost 0 bases, J lost 5 bases, and 19 bases lay in between. The CDR3 sequence is CASSYSSSAGAGETQYF. In nucleotides, the CDR3 is TGTGCCAGCAGTTACTCCTCCAGCGCCGGGGCGGGGGAGACCCAGTACTTC.

The genes are TRBV5-1 and TRBJ2-5; no clear D gene. The CDR3 is made up of 16 amino acids. CDR1 is SGHRS and CDR2 is YFSETQ in the germline V gene. V was clipped by 0 bases and J by 6 bases, with 18 bases between them. The CDR3 reads CASSLAASVPPQTQYF. The CDR3 DNA follows: TGCGCCAGCAGCTTGGCCGCTAGTGTTCCTCCCCAGACCCAGTACTTC.

This clonotype was observed once. The rearrangement uses TRBV7-2 and TRBJ1-2; D unclear. V was trimmed by 4 bases and J by 7 bases, leaving 13 bases between them. The length of the CDR3 is 13 residues. CDR1 is SGHTA and CDR2 is FQGNSA in the germline V gene. The CDR3 loop is CASSSPTPSGYTF. In DNA, the CDR3 is TGTGCCAGCAGCTCTCCGACCCCCTCTGGCTACACCTTC.

This sequence joins TRBV29-1 and TRBJ1-1; tentatively, D is TRBD1 (5 bases). The CDR3 runs to 14 residues. The V gene's germline CDR1 is SQVTM and CDR2 ANQGSEA. Trimming left V 4 bases short and J 0 bases short, with 12 bases between. CDR3 sequence (DNA): TGCAGCGTTGCTGACAGCAACATGAACACTGAAGCTTTCTTT. It codes for CSVADSNMNTEAFF.

The chain links TRBV2 to TRBJ2-5, with D possibly matching TRBD1 (6 bases). Germline CDR1 SNHLY, CDR2 FYNNEI. The CDR3 contains 12 residues. V was clipped by 6 bases and J by 4 bases, with 9 bases between them. CDR3 loop: CASREDRETQYF. In nucleotides, the CDR3 is TGTGCCAGCAGGGAGGACAGAGAGACCCAGTACTTC.

V gene TRBV15 combines with J gene TRBJ1-2; D not resolved. Between the trimmed V and J ends, which lost 0 bases and 5 bases, there was a span of 13 bases. Germline V gene sequence: CDR1 LNHNV, CDR2 YYDKDF (reference sequence). There are 15 residues in the CDR3. The CDR3 spells CATSRDRAYGYGYTF. In DNA, the CDR3 is TGTGCCACCAGCAGAGATCGGGCATATGGGTATGGCTACACCTTC.

This chain uses TRBV30 with TRBJ1-3, with TRBD1 matching over 8 bases. This CDR3 has 16 amino acids. The germline V gene encodes CDR1 GTSNPN and CDR2 SVGIG (reference sequence). Trimming took 1 base from V and 0 from J; bases not matched to a gene: 5. CDR3 sequence reads: CAWSARGRNSGNTIYF. The DNA of the CDR3 is TGTGCCTGGAGTGCCAGGGGGCGAAACTCTGGAAACACCATATATTTT.

In its sample, this clonotype was seen once. The gene calls are TRBV12-3 or TRBV12-4 and TRBJ2-5, with D tentatively TRBD2 (6 bases). V gave up 3 bases and J gave up 1 base, with 9 bases separating them. CDR3 size: 14 residues. The CDR3 DNA sequence: TGTGCCAGCAGTTTGCGGGACGTCCAAGAGACCCAGTACTTC. This gives the protein CASSLRDVQETQYF.

This sequence joins TRBV7-2 and TRBJ1-4; D is uncertain. Between the trimmed V and J ends, which lost 5 bases and 7 bases, there was a span of 17 bases. CDR1 and CDR2 (germline): SGHTA, FQGNSA. The CDR3 consists of 15 residues. The CDR3 DNA follows: TGTGCCAGCAGCCCAGCGGCGGTGGTGGGTGAAAAACTGTTTTTT. Protein product: CASSPAAVVGEKLFF.

This clonotype was seen a few times. J is TRBJ2-2 and V is TRBV7-2, with TRBD2 matching 9 bases. Trimming cost V 5 bases and J 1 base; bases outside gene matches: 2. CDR1 SGHTA and CDR2 FQGNSA come from the germline V gene. CDR3 length: 15 residues. The CDR3 DNA reads as TGTGCCAGCAGCCCTAGCGGGGTGAACACCGGGGAGCTGTTTTTT. The encoded protein is CASSPSGVNTGELFF.